This note documents a single TCR beta chain sequence. Its antigen is not identified. A read error may be the cause here, since a much bigger clone is one base away. The time point denotes: newly diagnosed GD, antithyroid drugs for less than 3 months. After RNA was extracted from PBMCs, the TCR library was made from it. The data derive from a study of regulatory T cells in long-lasting Graves disease. For TCR beta, libraries came from iRepertoire HTBI primers and Arm-PCR of CDR3 regions. TCRdb ran MiXCR on the multiplex PCR reads and lists one entry per CDR3 protein. The table includes 450,000 to 600,000 distinct CDR3 sequences, approximately 12% detected once. CDR1 is SGHAT, CDR2 FQNNGV, per germline. The CDR3 covers 17 residues. Study-wide points: Newly diagnosed disease favored TRBV20-1 and TRBJ2-1 over persistent disease.

The sample was also reused in another study, on T cells in Graves' hyperthyroidism and ophthalmopathy. That paper adds: Blood also carried most thyroid clonotypes expanded above 0.001.

This specimen was peripheral blood mononuclear cells (PBMCs), taken at new diagnosis, from a patient treated with antithyroid drugs. The clonotype comes from a man under 40 with Graves disease. V gene TRBV11-2 combines with J gene TRBJ2-2, with D maybe TRBD2 (7 bases). The CDR3 protein is CACSFLVGGLITGELFF. The DNA for the CDR3 is TGTGCCTGCAGCTTCTTAGTCGGGGGGCTTATCACCGGGGAGCTGTTTTTT.